The sequence of this T cell receptor (beta chain) was determined in a study of early T cells in non-severe SARS-CoV-2 infection. This clonotype has more than one count but fewer than ten. TCRdb called the 5' RACE reads again in MiXCR, with one record for every CDR3 protein. This table has 55,000 to 70,000 distinct CDR3 sequences, 5.6% appearing once. Trimming cost V 0 bases and J 3 bases, with 11 bases left between them. CDR3 length: 15 residues. Sequenced input: whole blood. The rearrangement links TRBV12-3 or TRBV12-4 to TRBJ1-1, with D possibly matching TRBD1 (5 bases). The clonotype comes from an adult who was a healthcare worker with PCR-confirmed SARS-CoV-2 infection or an uninfected control (not recorded which). The CDR3 sequence is CASSLAAGWHTEAFF. CDR3 in DNA: TGTGCCAGCAGTTTAGCGGCAGGGTGGCACACTGAAGCTTTCTTT.